The 23 T cell receptor beta chains reported below all come from one sample, sequenced in a study of beta chain features in type 1 diabetes. Investigators reverse transcribed all isolated RNA, so they sequenced expressed TCRB transcripts. Using immunoSEQ multiplex PCR, the repertoire was profiled, and TCRdb retains in-frame clones only, with some absent. This sample has a few hundred thousand clones, with approximately 11% found just once. Sequencing was performed on naive CD4+ T cells from blood. These receptors originate from a woman between 25 and 40 years old in good health.

This rearrangement joins TRBV19 to TRBJ1-1; D ambiguous. The length of the CDR3 is 14 residues. Trimming took 4 bases from V and 0 from J, leaving 9 bases between them. The germline CDR1 and CDR2 sequences are LNHDA and SQIVND (reference sequence). The CDR3: CASSRARMNTEAFF. DNA of the CDR3: TGTGCCAGTAGTAGGGCCAGGATGAACACTGAAGCTTTCTTT.

This chain links TRBV7-3 with TRBJ1-5, with 9 bases aligning to TRBD1. This CDR3 comprises 13 residues. The germline V gene has CDR1 SGHTA and CDR2 FQGTGA. V lost 5 bases and J lost 7; bases outside the gene matches: 3. The CDR3 coding sequence is TGTGCCAGCAGCGCAGACAGGGGGCAGCCCCAGCATTTT. Protein: CASSADRGQPQHF.

J is TRBJ1-2 and V is TRBV5-5; no reliable D call. V gave up 2 bases and J gave up 4 bases, with 9 bases separating them. This CDR3 is built from 13 residues. CDR1 is SGHKS, CDR2 YYEKEE, per germline (reference sequence). CDR3 in amino acids: CASSFGFAYGYTF. Written as DNA, the CDR3 is TGTGCCAGCAGCTTTGGCTTCGCCTATGGCTACACCTTC.

This clone came up once. The chain uses TRBV7-2 and TRBJ1-2; a possible D gene is TRBD1 (5 bases). Per germline, CDR1 SGHTA and CDR2 FQGNSA. The CDR3 sequence is 14 residues long. Trimming took off 1 base at V and 2 bases at J, with 8 bases between the two ends. CDR3 coding DNA: TGTGCCAGCAGCTTAGATGGGGGGAACTATGGCTACACCTTC. Translated, it gives CASSLDGGNYGYTF.

This clone was observed a few times. The V gene is TRBV4-2, the J gene TRBJ1-5; TRBD1 matches 7 bases. V lost 4 bases and J lost 0; bases outside the gene matches: 6. From germline, CDR1 is LGHNA and CDR2 YNFKEQ. CDR3 size: 16 residues. The CDR3 DNA is TGTGCCAGCAGCCCCACGACAGGGTATAGCAATCAGCCCCAGCATTTT. Translating gives CASSPTTGYSNQPQHF.

The chain recombines TRBV5-4 with TRBJ2-3, with TRBD2 matching 10 bases. This CDR3 is 16 amino acids long. Germline CDR1 and CDR2: SGHNT and YYREEE (reference sequence). Unmatched junction bases numbered 7, after V lost 4 bases and J lost 2 bases. CDR3 loop: CASSITSGTNTDTQYF. The CDR3, as DNA: TGTGCCAGCAGCATAACTAGCGGGACGAACACAGATACGCAGTATTTT.

The J gene is TRBJ2-5, the V gene TRBV5-1, with D possibly TRBD1 on 6 matching bases. V was cut by 3 bases and J by 7 bases, with 10 bases left in between. CDR1 and CDR2 from the germline V gene are SGHRS and YFSETQ. CDR3 length equals 12 residues. CDR3 amino acids: CASSSGAVTQYF. The CDR3 DNA sequence: TGCGCCAGCAGCTCAGGGGCCGTGACCCAGTACTTC.

This chain links TRBV18 with TRBJ2-1; tentative D call: TRBD1 (6 bases). This CDR3 has 15 amino acids. Germline values: CDR1 KGHSH, CDR2 LQKENI. V lost 6 bases and J 4 bases, leaving 16 bases between the germline ends. The CDR3 sequence: CASSRQGQLYNEQFF. As DNA, the CDR3 is TGTGCCAGCTCTCGTCAGGGGCAATTATACAATGAGCAGTTCTTC. Complete variable domain (other parts from reference TRBV18 and TRBJ2-1): NAGVMQNPRHLVRRRGQEARLRCSPMKGHSHVYWYRQLPEEGLKFMVYLQKENIIDESGMPKERFSAEFPKEGPSILRIQQVVRGDSAAYFCASSRQGQLYNEQFFGPGTRLTVL.

This clone was seen a few times. The chain combines TRBV7-2 with TRBJ2-3, with TRBD2 identical over 16 bases. The CDR3 loop spans 16 amino acids. Germline trimming cut 5 bases from V and 4 bases from J; bases unmatched to any gene: 3. Germline V CDR1 and CDR2: SGHTA, FQGNSA. The CDR3 region has the DNA TGTGCCAGCAGCCGGGGACTAGCGGGAGGGGCAGATACGCAGTATTTT. It yields the protein CASSRGLAGGADTQYF. Supplemented by reference TRBV7-2 and TRBJ2-3, the full variable domain reads GAGVSQSPSNKVTEKGKDVELRCDPISGHTALYWYRQSLGQGLEFLIYFQGNSAPDKSGLPSDRFSAERTGGSVSTLTIQRTQQEDSAVYLCASSRGLAGGADTQYFGPGTRLTVL.

The gene calls are TRBV2 and TRBJ2-7, with unresolved D. The V gene's germline CDR1 is SNHLY and CDR2 FYNNEI. The CDR3 spans 14 residues. Deletions cut 6 bases from V and 3 bases from J, with 15 bases between. The DNA for the CDR3 is TGTGCCAGCAGAAACTTACGAACCAACTACGAGCAGTACTTC. Translation gives CASRNLRTNYEQYF.

V is TRBV5-1 and J is TRBJ2-7, with 13 positions matching TRBD2. The CDR3 length is 14 residues. CDR1 is SGHRS and CDR2 is YFSETQ in the germline V gene. The V segment lost 3 bases and the J segment 5 bases; nucleotides outside the gene matches: 2. CDR3 in DNA: TGCGCCAGCAGCTCGGGACTAGCGGGGAACGAGCAGTACTTC. Amino acids: CASSSGLAGNEQYF.

In DNA form, the CDR3 reads TGTGCCAGCAGTTTAGAACAGCACATGAACACTGAAGCTTTCTTT. This encodes CASSLEQHMNTEAFF. The chain joins TRBV28 to TRBJ1-1; unclear D gene. Germline CDR1 MDHEN, CDR2 SYDVKM. V was shortened by 2 bases and J by 0 bases, with 10 bases between the two germline ends. CDR3 length equals 15 residues.

The chain carries TRBV7-2 and TRBJ2-5; 15 bases are shared with TRBD2. Germline lookup yields CDR1 SGHTA and CDR2 FQGNSA. The CDR3 runs 17 residues. J gave up 5 bases and V 1 base, and 5 bases lay outside the gene matches. The CDR3, as DNA: TGTGCCAGCAGCTTAGGGGGACTAGCGGGAGGTCGGGAGACCCAGTACTTC. It codes for CASSLGGLAGGRETQYF.

This clone was counted only a few times. This chain links TRBV7-2 with TRBJ2-1, with a possible D match to TRBD2 (6 bases). V was shortened by 1 base and J by 8 bases, with 18 bases between the two germline ends. Germline-derived CDR1 and CDR2 are SGHTA and FQGNSA. CDR3 size: 16 residues. The CDR3 loop reads CASSLDAARGPDEQFF. CDR3 nucleotides: TGTGCCAGCAGCTTAGACGCGGCGCGGGGCCCGGATGAGCAGTTCTTC.

The V call is TRBV25-1, the J call TRBJ2-2; the D gene is possibly TRBD1 (6 bases). This CDR3 has 18 amino acids. Germline values: CDR1 MGHDK, CDR2 SYGVNS. Trimming took 1 base from V and 1 from J, leaving 16 bases between them. DNA of the CDR3: TGTGCCAGCAGTGAATCGAAAGTGGCAGGGGTGAACACCGGGGAGCTGTTTTTT. It codes for CASSESKVAGVNTGELFF.

This clone was seen only a few times. The CDR3 spells CASSFVWGLADSDTQYF. Written as DNA, the CDR3 is TGTGCCAGCAGCTTTGTGTGGGGACTAGCGGACTCAGATACGCAGTATTTT. The rearrangement links TRBV7-2 to TRBJ2-3, with 11 bases fitting TRBD2. The V segment lost 3 bases and the J segment 4 bases; nucleotides outside the gene matches: 9. From germline, CDR1 is SGHTA and CDR2 FQGNSA. The CDR3 length is 17 residues.

This clone was found a few times. The V call is TRBV4-1, the J call TRBJ2-1; 8 bases match TRBD1. The CDR3 spans 15 residues. With 1 base clipped from V and 9 bases from J, the junction kept 8 bases outside the gene matches. Germline-derived CDR1 and CDR2 are MGHRA and YSYEKL. In nucleotides, the CDR3 is TGCGCCAGCAGCCAAGGGCAGGGGGCTAAGGGTGAGCAGTTCTTC. Amino acid sequence: CASSQGQGAKGEQFF.

The sample holds a few counts of this clone. This chain links TRBV5-6 with TRBJ2-7; weak D call: TRBD1 (6 bases). CDR1 and CDR2 from the germline V gene are SGHDT and YYEEEE. V shed 3 bases and J shed 0 bases, with 10 bases lying between them. The CDR3 is 14 amino acids. The CDR3 nucleotides are TGTGCCAGCAGCTGGCAGGGGACCTCCTACGAGCAGTACTTC. Translation: CASSWQGTSYEQYF.

This chain uses TRBV6-5 with TRBJ2-1, with D perhaps TRBD2 (6 bases). V was trimmed by 2 bases and J by 1 base, leaving 9 bases between them. Germline values: CDR1 MNHEY, CDR2 SVGAGI. The CDR3 contains 15 residues. DNA for the CDR3: TGTGCCAGCAGTTACGGGGGAGGTTCCTACAATGAGCAGTTCTTC. Translation: CASSYGGGSYNEQFF.

The chain is built from TRBV5-4 and TRBJ2-5; 8 nucleotides match TRBD2. V shed 2 bases, J shed 5 bases, and the junction held 2 bases outside the gene matches. Germline CDR1 reads SGHNT; CDR2 reads YYREEE (reference sequence). This CDR3 is built from 13 residues. Here the CDR3 reads CASSFSGKETQYF. The DNA for the CDR3 is TGTGCCAGCAGCTTTAGCGGGAAGGAGACCCAGTACTTC.

This clone was observed a handful of times. The chain has TRBV6-6 and TRBJ1-1, with no clear D. The CDR3 loop spans 14 amino acids. The V gene lost 6 bases and the J gene lost 1 base, with 12 bases spanning the gap. Germline V CDR1 and CDR2: MNHNY, SVGAGI (reference sequence). CDR3 DNA: TGTGCCAGCAGCAGAGGACGGGAGAACACTGAAGCTTTCTTT. Amino acids: CASSRGRENTEAFF.

A few counts support this clone. The CDR3 region has the DNA TGTGCCAGCAGTAGGGACAGTCGAAAACTGTTTTTT. It encodes CASSRDSRKLFF. J is TRBJ1-4 and V is TRBV28, with 7 bases lining up with TRBD1. Losses at the gene ends were 5 bases for V and 10 bases for J; bases not matched to a gene: 4. The germline V gene has CDR1 MDHEN and CDR2 SYDVKM. The CDR3 extends over 12 amino acids.

The chain carries TRBV4-2 and TRBJ2-5; 7 bases are shared with TRBD1. The assigned J gene may be wrong: the sequence end matches TRBJ2-7 better. CDR3 length: 14 amino acids. Germline assignment: CDR1 LGHNA and CDR2 YNFKEQ. The CDR3: CASSQVKGQYEQYF. The CDR3 nucleotides are TGTGCCAGCAGCCAAGTAAAGGGACAGTACGAGCAGTACTTC.